Described below is a single T cell receptor (beta chain) sequence and its context. No antigen is known for it. A read error may account for a junction end that differs from germline. This specimen comes from a study of blood T cells in healthy people across ages (dated by TCRdb to the mid-2010s). For the study in its entirety: In model experiments, template switching captured roughly one uniquely barcoded TCR beta cDNA molecule for every two T cells. To track age-related changes in TCR beta repertoire diversity, the study relied on deep sequencing normalized with unique cDNA molecular identifiers. Four age groups were formed from the donors: young (average around 15 years), middle-aged (approximately 40), aged (around 68) and long-lived (approximately 80). To avoid experimental bias, donors of different ages were randomly spread across the sequencing lanes. The study analyzed two additional independent replicas of 1 million unique cDNA reads from the same blood draw for two donors, one aged 18 to 29 and one aged 80 or older. Study-wide findings and limitations: Estimates of total diversity from one million sequenced T cells were regarded as lower bounds and underestimates. Compared with the aged group, the long-lived group had more naive CD4+ T cells, fewer expanded clones and increased TCR diversity, suggesting age selection. A strong correlation was found between observed TCR beta diversity and the percentage of naive T cells measured by flow cytometry. Observed TCR beta diversity per million T cells fell roughly linearly with age, and a significant reduction was already apparent by age roughly 41. Since profiling was done on bulk unsorted PBMCs, naive and antigen-experienced compartments could not be conclusively compared. Because donor CMV infection status was unknown, age-related changes in expanded clonotypes were potentially confounded.

CDR1 and CDR2 (DFQATT, SNEGSKA) derive from the germline V gene (reference sequence). The CDR3 starts with the cysteine, ends with the phenylalanine, and has 13 residues. The only DNA kept is the CDR3, 39 bases in frame from the first base. The donors were some 36 Caucasian individuals from Russia, aged roughly 6 to 90 years, who were systemically healthy. Each donor gave about 9.7 milliliters of peripheral blood, drawn into EDTA-treated Vacutainer tubes. Ficoll-Paque density-gradient centrifugation was used to isolate PBMCs, with at least 6 million per sample. Trizol reagent was used to extract total RNA from PBMCs, with at least 5.5 micrograms per sample. For every donor, an aliquot of PBMCs went through flow cytometry to measure the percentages of naive CD45RAhigh/CD27high T cells. The library was produced with 5' RACE. These reads were obtained on an Illumina HiSeq 2500. A second about 7 to 12 cycle PCR used a sample-barcoded 5' primer and a J-beta primer mix. A unique molecular identifier was introduced onto each TCR beta cDNA molecule by a template-switch 5' adaptor carrying 12 random nucleotides. Each sample yielded at least 3 million CDR3-containing paired-end reads. First-strand cDNA was synthesized from all RNA with the Mint cDNA synthesis kit, primed by a TRBC-specific oligonucleotide. Following uracil-DNA glycosylase treatment, a first 18-cycle PCR with universal primers M1SS and BC2_uni_R was performed on all cDNA. In the original analysis: Each sample was normalized by randomly selecting 1 million high-quality reads, each carrying a distinct molecular identifier. Reads with shared molecular identifiers were discarded instead of being binned into consensus sequences. MiTCR, set to a Q25 quality threshold and the strictest error-elimination algorithm, was used for CDR3 identification, clonotype clustering and error correction. Lower-bound total TCR beta diversity was estimated with a nonparametric unseen species model using Euler transformation. TCRdb redid the processing of the public reads, applying fastp at Q25 and MiXCR, and retained in-frame beta chains. Merged by CDR3 protein, the rows form single entries marked with the most common genes and DNA. These V and J calls derive from TCRdb rather than the authors' analysis. Present in this sample are more than 650,000 distinct CDR3 sequences, about 55% of which were seen just once. In total, the top ten clones hold around 40% of the sample.

The chain was built from TRBV20-1 and TRBJ1-1, and possibly TRBD1, on 5 matching bases. The sequence derives from an elderly man in good health. The specimen was blood. DNA sequence: TGCAGTGCTAGTAAAGAGGGGAACACTGGAGCTTTCTTT. Translated, this is CSASKEGNTGAFF.